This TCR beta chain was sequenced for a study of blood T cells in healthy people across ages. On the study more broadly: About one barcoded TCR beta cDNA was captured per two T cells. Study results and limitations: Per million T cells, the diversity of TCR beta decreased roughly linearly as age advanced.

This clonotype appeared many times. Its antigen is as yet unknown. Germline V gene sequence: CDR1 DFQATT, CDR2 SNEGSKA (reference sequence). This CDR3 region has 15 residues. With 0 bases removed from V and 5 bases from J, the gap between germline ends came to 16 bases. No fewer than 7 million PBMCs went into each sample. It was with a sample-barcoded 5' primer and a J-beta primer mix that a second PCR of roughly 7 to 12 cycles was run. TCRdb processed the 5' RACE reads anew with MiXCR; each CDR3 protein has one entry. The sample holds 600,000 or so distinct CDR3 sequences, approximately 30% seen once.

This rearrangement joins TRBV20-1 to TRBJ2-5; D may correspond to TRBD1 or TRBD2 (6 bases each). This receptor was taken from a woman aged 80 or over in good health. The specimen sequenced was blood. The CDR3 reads CSARDLGGVGETQYF. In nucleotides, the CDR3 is TGCAGTGCTAGAGATTTGGGGGGCGTGGGTGAGACCCAGTACTTC.